Listed here are 28 T cell receptor beta chains from one sample, sequenced in a study of metastatic and nonmetastatic thyroid tumors. None of the patients had undergone any treatment ahead of thyroid surgery. MiXCR re-clonotyped the PCR reads for TCRdb. The data show about 64,000 clones, roughly 16% seen once. Sequencing used blood. The origin of the receptors is a male donor with papillary thyroid cancer or a benign thyroid nodule (not recorded which). Some clones in this sample may be carry-over from other donors' samples.

Comments on this clone: This may arise from a read error, as a much more abundant clone is one base away. The genes are TRBV14 and TRBJ2-2, with D hard to call. Germline V gives CDR1 SGHDN, CDR2 FVKESK. The CDR3 length is 12 residues. The CDR3 protein is CASIQASGELFF. The CDR3 region has the DNA TGTGCCAGCATCCAAGCGTCCGGGGAGCTGTTTTTT.

Points on this clone: Possible read error: a much larger clone is one base away. J is TRBJ2-6 and V is TRBV5-6; possible D gene TRBD2, 6 bases. This CDR3 is built from 19 residues. Deletions cut 0 bases from V and 1 base from J, with 17 bases between. Germline V CDR1 and CDR2: SGHDT, YYEEEE. The CDR3 region is CASSLAGGGYVSGANVLTF. The CDR3 DNA follows: TGTGCCAGCAGCTTGGCCGGCGGAGGGTACGTGTCTGGGGCCAACGTCCTGACTTTC.

This clone was seen ten or more times. This rearrangement joins TRBV4-1 to TRBJ2-3; D call uncertain. CDR1 MGHRA and CDR2 YSYEKL come from the germline V gene. The V end lost 0 bases, the J end lost 3 bases, and 4 bases lay between the germline ends. CDR3 length equals 13 residues. CDR3 in DNA: TGCGCCAGCAGCCAAGATCGGACAGATACGCAGTATTTT. It specifies CASSQDRTDTQYF.

The sample holds many counts of this clone. The V gene is TRBV7-8, the J gene TRBJ2-7, with D unresolved. The V end was cut by 1 base, the J end by 2 bases, with 12 bases between. Germline CDR1 SGHVS, CDR2 FQNEAQ. The CDR3 is made up of 15 amino acids. Here the CDR3 DNA reads TGTGCCAGCAGCTTAGGTTCTCCGGGTCCCTACGAGCAGTACTTC. It specifies CASSLGSPGPYEQYF.

The chain is built from TRBV27 and TRBJ1-2; D is possibly TRBD1 (6 bases). The CDR3 loop spans 15 amino acids. Germline V CDR1 and CDR2: MNHEY, SMNVEV (reference sequence). V lost 4 bases to trimming and J lost 0 bases, with 12 bases between them. CDR3: CASSSTPGANYGYTF. The CDR3 region has the DNA TGTGCCAGCAGTTCGACCCCAGGGGCTAACTATGGCTACACCTTC.

The table lists this clone with many counts. The CDR3 here is CASSLYLGDSGNTEAFF. Here the CDR3 DNA reads TGTGCCAGCAGCTTGTACTTGGGAGACTCAGGGAACACTGAAGCTTTCTTT. V is TRBV5-6 and J is TRBJ1-1; D is ambiguous. The germline V gene encodes CDR1 SGHDT and CDR2 YYEEEE. CDR3 length: 17 amino acids. The germline V and J ends were trimmed by 1 base and 1 base, with 17 bases remaining between them.

This clone came up many times. This chain links TRBV5-1 with TRBJ2-3; TRBD2 is a possible D gene (7 bases). The germline V gene has CDR1 SGHRS and CDR2 YFSETQ. The V and J ends lost 4 bases and 7 bases respectively, with 16 bases between them. The CDR3 covers 14 residues. The CDR3 is CASSRGGTSNTQYF. CDR3 sequence (DNA): TGCGCCAGCAGCAGGGGGGGGACATCGAATACGCAGTATTTT.

This clone was picked up many times. The V call is TRBV7-2, the J call TRBJ2-2; 7 bases fit TRBD2. J was trimmed by 0 bases and V by 5 bases; bases with no gene match: 12. The V gene's germline CDR1 is SGHTA and CDR2 FQGNSA. This CDR3 is built from 18 residues. The CDR3 region is CASSRRAPLAANTGELFF. Here the CDR3 DNA reads TGTGCCAGCAGCCGACGGGCCCCCCTAGCGGCGAACACCGGGGAGCTGTTTTTT.

This clone was counted at least ten times. The chain carries TRBV11-2 and TRBJ2-1; 12 bases align to TRBD2. Germline V gives CDR1 SGHAT, CDR2 FQNNGV. The trim removed 5 bases at V and 8 bases at J, leaving 7 bases unmatched. This CDR3 is built from 15 residues. The CDR3 loop reads CASSDLAGGRDEQFF. The CDR3 region has the DNA TGTGCCAGCAGCGACCTAGCGGGAGGGCGGGATGAGCAGTTCTTC.

The V call is TRBV30, the J call TRBJ1-1; D unclear. Germline V gene sequence: CDR1 GTSNPN, CDR2 SVGIG (reference sequence). The CDR3 is made up of 12 amino acids. V shed 0 bases and J shed 5 bases, with 7 bases lying between them. CDR3 nucleotide sequence: TGTGCCTGGAGTGTAGGGAGGACTGAAGCTTTCTTT. As protein: CAWSVGRTEAFF.

About this clone itself: A single base separates this from a much larger clone, so it may be a read error. V gene TRBV25-1 combines with J gene TRBJ2-5, with D possibly matching TRBD2 (6 bases). Germline CDR1 and CDR2: MGHDK and SYGVNS. The CDR3 is 13 amino acids. Trimming removed 5 bases from V and 7 bases from J, with 14 bases in between. The CDR3 region has the DNA TGTGCCAGCAGTACGACTAGATATGTGACCCAGTACTTC. Translating gives CASSTTRYVTQYF.

This clone was seen a single time. A much larger clone lies one base from this, so it may be a read error. The CDR3 sequence: CASTQEWTSGGGETQYF. DNA for the CDR3: TGTGCCAGCACCCAAGAGTGGACTAGCGGGGGCGGAGAGACCCAGTACTTC. The chain combines TRBV2 with TRBJ2-5, with 13 bases fitting TRBD2. J was trimmed by 4 bases and V by 7 bases; bases with no gene match: 12. The CDR3 spans 17 residues. Germline CDR1 SNHLY, CDR2 FYNNEI.

The table lists this clone with many counts. V and J are TRBV11-2 and TRBJ2-2, with D uncertain. CDR3 length equals 16 residues. Trimming left V 1 base short and J 0 bases short, with 9 bases between. CDR1 is SGHAT, CDR2 FQNNGV, per germline. CDR3 amino acids: CASSLVGGSNTGELFF. CDR3 bases: TGTGCCAGCAGCTTAGTGGGCGGATCGAACACCGGGGAGCTGTTTTTT.

This clone was picked up many times. CDR3 residues: CASSFLRDRVYEQYF. The CDR3 DNA reads TGTGCCAGCAGTTTCCTCCGGGACAGGGTCTACGAGCAGTACTTC. This chain uses TRBV27 with TRBJ2-7, with 9 bases that match TRBD1. After removal of 3 bases from V and 3 bases from J, the junction contained 6 bases not matched to a gene. Germline V gene sequence: CDR1 MNHEY, CDR2 SMNVEV (reference sequence). This CDR3 spans 15 amino acids.

This clone was recorded many times. The CDR3 here is CATSDSIPLPRQYF. The DNA for the CDR3 is TGTGCCACCAGTGATAGCATACCCTTACCCCGACAGTACTTC. The chain links TRBV24-1 to TRBJ2-5, with D uncertain. Germline-derived CDR1 and CDR2 are KGHDR and SFDVKD. The V gene lost 3 bases and the J gene lost 11 bases, with 18 bases spanning the gap. This CDR3 is 14 amino acids long.

In this sample, this clone turned up many times. The V gene is TRBV7-8, the J gene TRBJ2-2; the D gene could be TRBD1 or TRBD2 (6 bases each). V was pared by 3 bases and J by 4 bases, with 9 bases between. Germline loops: CDR1 SGHVS, CDR2 FQNEAQ. The CDR3 loop spans 14 amino acids. CDR3 loop: CASSFTGATGELFF. In nucleotides, the CDR3 is TGTGCCAGCAGCTTTACGGGGGCCACCGGGGAGCTGTTTTTT.

This clone was seen many times. The V call is TRBV12-3 or TRBV12-4, the J call TRBJ2-3, with 9 bases that match TRBD2. V was clipped by 5 bases and J by 7 bases; unmatched bases: 16. CDR3 length equals 17 residues. CDR3 bases: TGTGCCAGCAGTATCCCGCGACTAGCGGATCCCATCAATACGCAGTATTTT. Translation: CASSIPRLADPINTQYF.

This clone was counted many times. A junction boundary mismatches the germline segment, possibly from a read error. The chain has TRBV10-3 and TRBJ1-6; the match to TRBD1 covers 7 bases. The CDR3 length is 15 residues. In germline, CDR1 is ENHRY, CDR2 SYGVKD. The CDR3 coding sequence is TGTGCCATCGGGGCTTCGGGACAGCATAATTCATCCCTCCACTTT. Its translation: CAIGASGQHNSSLHF.

This clone has ten or more counts. The chain links TRBV7-6 to TRBJ2-1, with a possible D match to TRBD1 (6 bases). Germline V gives CDR1 SGHVS, CDR2 FNYEAQ. The CDR3 totals 15 residues. V lost 4 bases and J lost 7, with 17 bases in between. CDR3 sequence: CASSSGQFQPNEQFF. The CDR3 coding sequence is TGTGCCAGCAGCTCTGGACAGTTCCAACCAAATGAGCAGTTCTTC.

In the case of this clone: A much larger clone differs by one base, so this may be a read error. This rearrangement joins TRBV7-8 to TRBJ2-3, with D unresolved. V was cut by 1 base and J by 0 bases, with 8 bases left in between. The CDR3 length is 15 residues. Germline CDR1 is SGHVS and CDR2 is FQNEAQ. CDR3 sequence (DNA): TGTGCCAGCAGCTTAGGTTGGGGAAGCACAGATACGCAGTATTTT. Its translation: CASSLGWGSTDTQYF.

The chain employs TRBV2 and TRBJ1-6; D possibly corresponds to TRBD1 (5 bases). Trimming shortened V by 8 bases and J by 9 bases, and 29 bases separated the two germline ends. CDR1 and CDR2 (germline): SNHLY, FYNNEI. The CDR3 runs 18 residues. CDR3 sequence reads: CASSLQGGSRDIVSPLHF. The CDR3 nucleotides are TGTGCCAGCTCTCTTCAGGGTGGAAGCCGAGATATTGTTTCACCCCTCCACTTT.

This clone was observed at least ten times. This chain joins TRBV7-3 and TRBJ2-1; 7 bases line up with TRBD1. Germline assignment: CDR1 SGHTA and CDR2 FQGTGA. CDR3 length: 17 amino acids. V lost 3 bases to trimming and J lost 0 bases; unmatched junction nucleotides: 8. CDR3 sequence (DNA): TGTGCCAGCAGCTTTGGACAGGCCAGGAGCTCCTACAATGAGCAGTTCTTC. Residues: CASSFGQARSSYNEQFF.

This clone was detected ten times or more. The rearrangement links TRBV4-2 to TRBJ1-5; tentative D call: TRBD1 (6 bases). The V gene lost 5 bases and the J gene lost 1 base, with 12 bases spanning the gap. The germline V gene has CDR1 LGHNA and CDR2 YNFKEQ. This CDR3 has 15 amino acids. The CDR3 region is CASSYRQASNQPQHF. CDR3 sequence (DNA): TGTGCCAGCAGCTACCGACAGGCCAGCAATCAGCCCCAGCATTTT.

The sample holds many counts of this clone. The rearrangement uses TRBV11-3 and TRBJ2-1, with D perhaps TRBD2 (5 bases). The germline V gene has CDR1 SGHNT and CDR2 YENEEA. V was pared by 5 bases and J by 3 bases, with 17 bases between. The CDR3 is 16 amino acids. The CDR3: CASSAYSRASYNEQFF. In DNA form, the CDR3 reads TGTGCCAGCAGCGCCTACTCGCGGGCGAGCTACAATGAGCAGTTCTTC.

This clone showed up many times. V usage is TRBV28 and J usage is TRBJ1-5; TRBD1 matches at 9 bases. This CDR3 comprises 16 residues. The V and J ends lost 5 bases and 5 bases, in that order; junction bases with no gene match: 10. Germline V CDR1 and CDR2: MDHEN, SYDVKM. CDR3 residues: CASSRGTGMGDQPQHF. The CDR3 nucleotides are TGTGCCAGCAGTAGGGGGACAGGGATGGGAGATCAGCCCCAGCATTTT.

This clone showed up just a few times. The V gene is TRBV6-5, the J gene TRBJ2-7, with D uncertain. The CDR3 has 11 residues. Looked up from germline, CDR1 is MNHEY and CDR2 is SVGAGI. Trimming shortened V by 2 bases and J by 3 bases, and 2 bases separated the two germline ends. The CDR3 loop is CASSYNYEQYF. The CDR3 nucleotides read TGTGCCAGCAGTTACAACTACGAGCAGTACTTC.

This clone was counted ten times or more. This chain connects TRBV6-4 to TRBJ2-1; TRBD2 matches at 12 bases. The CDR3 sequence is 15 residues long. Germline CDR1 reads MRHNA; CDR2 reads SNTAGT. V lost 8 bases and J lost 8; bases outside the gene matches: 10. CDR3 residues: CASARLAGEGDEQFF. DNA of the CDR3: TGTGCCAGCGCCAGACTAGCGGGAGAAGGGGATGAGCAGTTCTTC.

This clone was seen ten or more times. The genes are TRBV15 and TRBJ2-3; either TRBD1 or TRBD2 may fit D (5 bases each). V lost 1 base to trimming and J lost 6 bases, with 23 bases between them. Germline V CDR1 and CDR2: LNHNV, YYDKDF (reference sequence). The CDR3 sequence is 18 residues long. CDR3 in amino acids: CATSRGRVWGYRWDTQYF. The CDR3 region has the DNA TGTGCCACCAGCAGAGGACGTGTTTGGGGGTATCGGTGGGATACGCAGTATTTT.